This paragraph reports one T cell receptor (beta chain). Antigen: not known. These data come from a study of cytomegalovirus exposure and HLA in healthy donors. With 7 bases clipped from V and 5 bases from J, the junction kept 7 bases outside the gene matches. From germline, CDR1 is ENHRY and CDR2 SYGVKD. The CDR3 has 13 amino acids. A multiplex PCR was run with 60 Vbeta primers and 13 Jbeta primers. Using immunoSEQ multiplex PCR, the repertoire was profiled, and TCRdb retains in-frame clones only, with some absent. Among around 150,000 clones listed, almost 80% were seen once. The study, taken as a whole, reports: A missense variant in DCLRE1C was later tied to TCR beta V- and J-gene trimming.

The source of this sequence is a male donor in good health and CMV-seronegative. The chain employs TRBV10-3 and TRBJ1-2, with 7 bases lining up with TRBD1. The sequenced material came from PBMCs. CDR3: CAITQGDTYGYTF. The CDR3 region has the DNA TGTGCCATCACCCAGGGGGATACTTATGGCTACACCTTC.